This T cell receptor (beta chain) was sequenced in a study of beta chain features in type 1 diabetes. Study-wide results and caveats: Fewer insertions but more deletions were seen at VDJ junctions in type 1 diabetes patients.

The isolated RNA, all of it, was reverse transcribed, so expressed TCRB transcripts were what got sequenced. Only in-frame clones appear in the TCRdb table, and some are missing; sequencing was by immunoSEQ multiplex PCR. The table lists about 620,000 clones, about 14% of them singletons, with approximately 0.087% in the top ten. This clone was counted between two and nine times. Antigen specificity is unknown. What was sequenced was naive CD4+ T cells from blood. The source is a man younger than 30 in good health.

The CDR3 region has the DNA TGTGCCACCGGGGACAGCTACGAGCAGTACTTC. The encoded protein is CATGDSYEQYF. The chain is built from TRBV10-3 and TRBJ2-7; the match to TRBD1 covers 7 bases. This CDR3 is built from 11 residues. Germline loops: CDR1 ENHRY, CDR2 SYGVKD. V lost 10 bases and J lost 3; bases outside the gene matches: 3.